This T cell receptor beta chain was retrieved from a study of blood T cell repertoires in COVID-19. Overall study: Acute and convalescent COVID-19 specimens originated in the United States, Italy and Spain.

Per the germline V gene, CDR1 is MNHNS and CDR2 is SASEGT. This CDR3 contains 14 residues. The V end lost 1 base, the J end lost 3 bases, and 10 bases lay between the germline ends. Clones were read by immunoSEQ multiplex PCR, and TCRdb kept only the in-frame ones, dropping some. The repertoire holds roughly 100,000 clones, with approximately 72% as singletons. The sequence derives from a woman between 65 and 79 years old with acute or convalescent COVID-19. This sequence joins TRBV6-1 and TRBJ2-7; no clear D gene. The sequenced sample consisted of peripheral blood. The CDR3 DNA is TGTGCCAGCAGTGAAGGTGGGCAGTTCTACGAGCAGTACTTC. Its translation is CASSEGGQFYEQYF.